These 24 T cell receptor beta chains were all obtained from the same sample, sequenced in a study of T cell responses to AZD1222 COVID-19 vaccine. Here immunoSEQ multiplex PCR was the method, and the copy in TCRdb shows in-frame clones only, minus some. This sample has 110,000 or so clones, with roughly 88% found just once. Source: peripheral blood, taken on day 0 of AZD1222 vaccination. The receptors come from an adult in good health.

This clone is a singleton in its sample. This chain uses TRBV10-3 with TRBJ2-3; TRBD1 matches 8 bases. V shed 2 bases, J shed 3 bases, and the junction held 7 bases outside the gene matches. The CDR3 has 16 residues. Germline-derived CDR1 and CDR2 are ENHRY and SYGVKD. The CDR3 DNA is TGTGCCATCAGTGAGGGCTGGGACAGGATGACAGATACGCAGTATTTT. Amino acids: CAISEGWDRMTDTQYF.

As DNA, the CDR3 is TGTGCCATCAGTGAGTCGAACAGGGCCCACGAGCAGTACGTC. As protein: CAISESNRAHEQYV. V and J are TRBV10-3 and TRBJ2-7, with D perhaps matching TRBD1 (6 bases). The V gene's germline CDR1 is ENHRY and CDR2 SYGVKD. Trimming shortened V by 0 bases and J by 5 bases, and 11 bases separated the two germline ends. The CDR3 runs to 14 residues.

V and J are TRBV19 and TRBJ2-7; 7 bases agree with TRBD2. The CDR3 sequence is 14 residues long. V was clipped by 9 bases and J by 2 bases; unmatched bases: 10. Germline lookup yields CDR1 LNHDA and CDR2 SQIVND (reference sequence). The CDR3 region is CASSAGLGTYEQYV. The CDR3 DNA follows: TGTGCCAGCTCAGCGGGACTGGGGACCTACGAGCAGTACGTC.

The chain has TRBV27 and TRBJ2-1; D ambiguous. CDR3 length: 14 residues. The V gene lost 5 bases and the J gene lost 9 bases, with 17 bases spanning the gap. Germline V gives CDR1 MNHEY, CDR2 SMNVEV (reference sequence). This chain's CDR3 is CASSPLEWWGEQFF. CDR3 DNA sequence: TGTGCCAGCAGTCCCTTAGAATGGTGGGGTGAGCAGTTCTTC.

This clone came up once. The CDR3 sequence: CASSSVGEQYF. The CDR3 region has the DNA TGTGCCAGCAGCTCCGTCGGCGAGCAGTACTTC. The chain joins TRBV5-6 to TRBJ2-7; D gene ambiguous. This CDR3 has 11 amino acids. Germline values: CDR1 SGHDT, CDR2 YYEEEE. Trimming removed 3 bases from V and 6 bases from J, with 7 bases in between.

DNA of the CDR3: TGCGCCAGCAGCACAGGGGGCTACGAGCAGTACTTC. This translates into CASSTGGYEQYF. The chain has TRBV5-1 and TRBJ2-7, with 8 bases lining up with TRBD1. The germline V gene encodes CDR1 SGHRS and CDR2 YFSETQ. This CDR3 is 12 amino acids long. J lost 3 bases, V lost 4 bases, and 0 bases had no gene match.

CDR3 residues: CASSDSQIVDTEAFF. The CDR3 DNA sequence: TGTGCCAGCAGCGACAGCCAGATTGTGGACACTGAAGCTTTCTTT. The chain uses TRBV5-6 and TRBJ1-1, with D possibly matching TRBD1 (5 bases). The germline V and J ends were trimmed by 4 bases and 3 bases, with 16 bases remaining between them. CDR3 size: 15 residues. The V gene's germline CDR1 is SGHDT and CDR2 YYEEEE.

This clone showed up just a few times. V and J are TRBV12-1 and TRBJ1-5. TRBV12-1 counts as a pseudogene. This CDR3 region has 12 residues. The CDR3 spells CASSFLDQPQHF. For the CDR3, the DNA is TGTGCCAGCAGCTTTTTGGATCAGCCCCAGCATTTT.

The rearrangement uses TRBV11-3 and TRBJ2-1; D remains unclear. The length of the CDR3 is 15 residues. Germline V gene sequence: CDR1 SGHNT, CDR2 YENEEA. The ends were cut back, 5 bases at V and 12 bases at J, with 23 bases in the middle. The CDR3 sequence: CASSPLRESLLRQFF. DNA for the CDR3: TGTGCCAGCAGCCCCTTGCGCGAGAGTCTCCTCCGGCAGTTCTTC.

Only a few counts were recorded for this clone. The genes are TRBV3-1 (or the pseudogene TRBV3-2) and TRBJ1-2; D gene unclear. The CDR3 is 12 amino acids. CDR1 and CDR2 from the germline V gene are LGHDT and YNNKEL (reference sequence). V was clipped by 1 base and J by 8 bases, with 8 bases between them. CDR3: CASSQGTRGYTF. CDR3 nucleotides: TGTGCCAGCAGCCAAGGTACCAGAGGCTACACCTTC.

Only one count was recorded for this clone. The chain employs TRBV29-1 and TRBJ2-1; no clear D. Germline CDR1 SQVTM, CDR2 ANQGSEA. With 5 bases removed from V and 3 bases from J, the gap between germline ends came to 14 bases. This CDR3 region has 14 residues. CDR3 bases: TGCAGCGTTCCTCCCGATGCGAGCTACAATGAGCAGTTCTTC. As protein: CSVPPDASYNEQFF.

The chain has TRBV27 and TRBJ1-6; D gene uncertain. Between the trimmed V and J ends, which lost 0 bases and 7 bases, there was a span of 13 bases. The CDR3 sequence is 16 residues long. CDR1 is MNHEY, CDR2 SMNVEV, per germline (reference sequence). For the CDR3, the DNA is TGTGCCAGCAGTTTATCCCCCGGGAGCTACAATTCACCCCTCCACTTT. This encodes CASSLSPGSYNSPLHF.

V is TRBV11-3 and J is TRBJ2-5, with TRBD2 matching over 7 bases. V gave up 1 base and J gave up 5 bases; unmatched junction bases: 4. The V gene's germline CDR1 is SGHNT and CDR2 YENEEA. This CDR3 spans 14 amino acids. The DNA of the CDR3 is TGTGCCAGCAGCTTAGTATTTAGCGGGGAGACCCAGTACTTC. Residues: CASSLVFSGETQYF. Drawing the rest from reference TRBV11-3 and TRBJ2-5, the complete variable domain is EAGVVQSPRYKIIEKKQPVAFWCNPISGHNTLYWYLQNLGQGPELLIRYENEEAVDDSQLPKDRFSAERLKGVDSTLKIQPAELGDSAVYLCASSLVFSGETQYFGPGTRLLVL.

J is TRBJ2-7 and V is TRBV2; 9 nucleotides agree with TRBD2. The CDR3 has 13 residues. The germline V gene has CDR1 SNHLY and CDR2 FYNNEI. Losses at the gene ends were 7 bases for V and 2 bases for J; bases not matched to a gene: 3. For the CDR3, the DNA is TGTGCCAGCAAAGCGGGGGGCACCTACGAGCAGTACTTC. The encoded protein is CASKAGGTYEQYF.

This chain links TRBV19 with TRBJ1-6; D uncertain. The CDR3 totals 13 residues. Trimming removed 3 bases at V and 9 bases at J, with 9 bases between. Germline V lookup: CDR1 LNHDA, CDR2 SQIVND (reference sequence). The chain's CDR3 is CASSIDSGSPLHF. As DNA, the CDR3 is TGTGCCAGTAGTATCGATTCGGGTTCACCCCTCCACTTT.

The CDR3: CASSLGTGSNQPQHF. CDR3 coding DNA: TGCGCCAGCAGCCTGGGGACAGGTAGCAATCAGCCCCAGCATTTT. The chain joins TRBV5-1 to TRBJ1-5, with 8 bases aligning to TRBD1. Looked up from germline, CDR1 is SGHRS and CDR2 is YFSETQ. Trimming took 4 bases from V and 0 from J; bases not matched to a gene: 3. The CDR3 totals 15 residues.

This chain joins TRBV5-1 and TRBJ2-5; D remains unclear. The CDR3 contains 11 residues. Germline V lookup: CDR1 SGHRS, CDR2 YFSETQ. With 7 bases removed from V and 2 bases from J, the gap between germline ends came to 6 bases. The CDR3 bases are TGCGCCAGCCCCGTTCAAGAGACCCAGTACTTC. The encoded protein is CASPVQETQYF.

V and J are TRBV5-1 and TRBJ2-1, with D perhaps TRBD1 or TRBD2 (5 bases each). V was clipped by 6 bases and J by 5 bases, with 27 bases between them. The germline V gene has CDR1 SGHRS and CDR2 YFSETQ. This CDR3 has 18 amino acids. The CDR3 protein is CASIPTPPGPGGHNEQFF. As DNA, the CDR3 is TGCGCCAGCATACCCACCCCCCCGGGGCCAGGTGGCCACAATGAGCAGTTCTTC.

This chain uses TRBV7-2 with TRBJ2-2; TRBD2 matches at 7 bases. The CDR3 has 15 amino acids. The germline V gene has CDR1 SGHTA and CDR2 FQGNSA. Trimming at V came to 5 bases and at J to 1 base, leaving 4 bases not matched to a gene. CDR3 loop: CASSRAGENTGELFF. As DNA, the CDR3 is TGTGCCAGCAGCCGGGCGGGGGAGAACACCGGGGAGCTGTTTTTT.

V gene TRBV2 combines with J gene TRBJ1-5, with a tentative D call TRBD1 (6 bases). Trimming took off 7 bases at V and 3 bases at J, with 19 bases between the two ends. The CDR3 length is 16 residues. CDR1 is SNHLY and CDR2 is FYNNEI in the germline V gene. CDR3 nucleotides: TGTGCCAGCACCACAGACAGGCCCCTGGTCAATCAGCCCCAGCATTTT. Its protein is CASTTDRPLVNQPQHF. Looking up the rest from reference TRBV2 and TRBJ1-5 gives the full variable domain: EPEVTQTPSHQVTQMGQEVILRCVPISNHLYFYWYRQILGQKVEFLVSFYNNEISEKSEIFDDQFSVERPDGSNFTLKIRSTKLEDSAMYFCASTTDRPLVNQPQHFGDGTRLSIL.

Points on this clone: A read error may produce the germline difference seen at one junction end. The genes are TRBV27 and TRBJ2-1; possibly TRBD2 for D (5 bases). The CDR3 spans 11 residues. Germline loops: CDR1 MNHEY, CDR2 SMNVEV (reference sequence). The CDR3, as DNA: TGTGCCAGCACCTTGAGACTATATCCCCTCTTC. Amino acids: CASTLRLYPLF.

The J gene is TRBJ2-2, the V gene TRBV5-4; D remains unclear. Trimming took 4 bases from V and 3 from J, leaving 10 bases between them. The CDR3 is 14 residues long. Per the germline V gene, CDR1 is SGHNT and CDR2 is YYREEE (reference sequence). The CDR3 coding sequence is TGTGCCAGCAGCCACCGACACGACACCGGGGAGCTGTTTTTT. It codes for CASSHRHDTGELFF.

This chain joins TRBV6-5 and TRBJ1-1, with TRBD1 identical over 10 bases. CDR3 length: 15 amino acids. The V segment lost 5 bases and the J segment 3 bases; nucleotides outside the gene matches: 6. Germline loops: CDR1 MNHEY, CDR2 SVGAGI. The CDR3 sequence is CASSNPGQGDTEAFF. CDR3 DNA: TGTGCCAGCAGTAACCCCGGACAGGGGGACACTGAAGCTTTCTTT.

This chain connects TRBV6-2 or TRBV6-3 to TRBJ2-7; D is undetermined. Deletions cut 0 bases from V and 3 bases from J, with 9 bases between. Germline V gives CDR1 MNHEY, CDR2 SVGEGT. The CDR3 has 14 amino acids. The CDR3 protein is CASSYSGQIYEQYV. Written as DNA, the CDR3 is TGTGCCAGCAGTTACTCAGGTCAGATCTACGAGCAGTACGTC.